This T cell receptor (beta chain) was sequenced for a study of blood T cell repertoires in COVID-19. About the research overall: Samples came from the United States, Italy and Spain, spanning acute and convalescent COVID-19. The cDNA or gDNA used as material had been derived from T cells, B-cell-depleted T cells, or PBMCs.

Methods used by the authors: The authors estimated nucleated cell counts from reference gene primer amplification. Assay: immunoSEQ multiplex PCR; the TCRdb copy retains only in-frame clones and omits some. The V and J calls and clone size come from that table; D and trimming were worked out from the DNA. Of a few hundred thousand clones in the sample, about 81% were seen once. Germline values: CDR1 SNHLY, CDR2 FYNNEI. Trimming removed 8 bases at V and 0 bases at J, with 12 bases between. The CDR3 is 14 residues long. Seattle enrolled patients during active infection and tracked them longitudinally. V and J are TRBV2 and TRBJ2-3; perhaps TRBD2 as D (6 bases). This TCR was recovered from a woman older than 75 with COVID-19, enrolled during active disease. Sequencing input: peripheral blood. The CDR3 loop reads CASLRDWSTDTQYF. The DNA of the CDR3 is TGTGCCAGCCTCCGGGACTGGAGCACAGATACGCAGTATTTT.